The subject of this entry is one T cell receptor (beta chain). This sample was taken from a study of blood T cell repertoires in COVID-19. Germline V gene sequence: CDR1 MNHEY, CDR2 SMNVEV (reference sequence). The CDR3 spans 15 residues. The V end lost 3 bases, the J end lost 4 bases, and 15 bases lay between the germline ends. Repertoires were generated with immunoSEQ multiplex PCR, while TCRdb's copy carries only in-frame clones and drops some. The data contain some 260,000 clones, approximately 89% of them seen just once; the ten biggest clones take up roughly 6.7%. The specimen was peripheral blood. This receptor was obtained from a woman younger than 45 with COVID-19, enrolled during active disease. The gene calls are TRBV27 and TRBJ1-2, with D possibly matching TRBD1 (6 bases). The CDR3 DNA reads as TGTGCCAGCAGTTTCCGGGGGGCGAGTAGCTATGGCTACACCTTC. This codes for CASSFRGASSYGYTF.